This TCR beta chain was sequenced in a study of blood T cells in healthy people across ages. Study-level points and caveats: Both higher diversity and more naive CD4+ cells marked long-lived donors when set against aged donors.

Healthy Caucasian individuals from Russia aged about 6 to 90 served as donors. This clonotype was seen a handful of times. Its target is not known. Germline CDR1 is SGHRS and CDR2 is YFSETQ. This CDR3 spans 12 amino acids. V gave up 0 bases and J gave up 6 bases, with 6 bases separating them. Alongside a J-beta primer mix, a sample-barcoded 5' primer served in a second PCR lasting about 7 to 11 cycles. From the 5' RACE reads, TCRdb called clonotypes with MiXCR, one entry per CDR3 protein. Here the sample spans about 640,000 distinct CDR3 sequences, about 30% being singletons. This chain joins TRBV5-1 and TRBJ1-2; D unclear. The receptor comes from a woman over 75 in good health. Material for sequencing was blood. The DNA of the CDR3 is TGCGCCAGCAGCTTGGTTAGAGATGGCTACACCTTC. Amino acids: CASSLVRDGYTF. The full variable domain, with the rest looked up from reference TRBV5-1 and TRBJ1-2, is KAGVTQTPRYLIKTRGQQVTLSCSPISGHRSVSWYQQTPGQGLQFLFEYFSETQRNKGNFPGRFSGRQFSNSRSEMNVSTLELGDSALYLCASSLVRDGYTFGSGTRLTVV.